Listed below are T cell receptor beta chains from one sample, sequenced in a study of blood T cell repertoires in COVID-19. Assay: immunoSEQ multiplex PCR; the TCRdb copy retains only in-frame clones and omits some. Of approximately 160,000 clones listed, roughly 86% are singletons. Sequencing used peripheral blood. These TCRs come from a man aged 50 to 60 with active or convalescent COVID-19. The conserved cysteine and the conserved F or W are not part of the CDR3 here. The order of the fields is J gene, D gene, V gene, CDR3 protein. A D gene is named only where the DNA matches it firmly.

j_gene: TRBJ2-1
d_gene: -
v_gene: TRBV25-1
CDR3aa: ASSEQGNEQF

j_gene: TRBJ2-5
d_gene: -
v_gene: TRBV6-2/TRBV6-3
CDR3aa: ASSYSVGAETQY

j_gene: TRBJ2-6
d_gene: -
v_gene: TRBV7-8
CDR3aa: ASSPIWGATGANVLT

j_gene: TRBJ1-6
d_gene: -
v_gene: TRBV9
CDR3aa: ASSVVTAVDSPLH

j_gene: TRBJ1-2
d_gene: TRBD1
v_gene: TRBV4-3
CDR3aa: ASSQGTGILYDGYT

j_gene: TRBJ1-3
d_gene: -
v_gene: TRBV20-1
CDR3aa: SASKTNGNTIY

j_gene: TRBJ2-6
d_gene: -
v_gene: TRBV15
CDR3aa: ATSRGGAGKSTSGANVLT

j_gene: TRBJ2-1
d_gene: TRBD2
v_gene: TRBV30
CDR3aa: AWKLAGGNEQF

j_gene: TRBJ2-3
d_gene: -
v_gene: TRBV19
CDR3aa: ASSIGGGSTDTQY

j_gene: TRBJ2-1
d_gene: -
v_gene: TRBV21-1
CDR3aa: ASSKDGAGVFYNEQF

j_gene: TRBJ2-7
d_gene: -
v_gene: TRBV11-3
CDR3aa: ASSAPRQAPYEQY

j_gene: TRBJ1-1
d_gene: -
v_gene: TRBV10-3
CDR3aa: AISGEIGEDEAF

j_gene: TRBJ1-2
d_gene: -
v_gene: TRBV3-1/TRBV3-2
CDR3aa: ASSPAGLQGNYGYT

j_gene: TRBJ2-4
d_gene: TRBD2
v_gene: TRBV11-2
CDR3aa: ASSALPGLAGLD

j_gene: TRBJ2-7
d_gene: TRBD1
v_gene: TRBV11-3
CDR3aa: ASSCKDRDRDLEQY

j_gene: TRBJ2-3
d_gene: TRBD1
v_gene: TRBV19
CDR3aa: ASDDRGRSDTQY

j_gene: TRBJ1-5
d_gene: TRBD1
v_gene: TRBV24-1
CDR3aa: ATSGQGGNQPQH

j_gene: TRBJ2-3
d_gene: TRBD1
v_gene: TRBV7-8
CDR3aa: ASSGHRGKGTDTQY

j_gene: TRBJ1-2
d_gene: -
v_gene: TRBV3-1/TRBV3-2
CDR3aa: ASSQSPRSNYGYT

j_gene: TRBJ1-1
d_gene: TRBD1
v_gene: TRBV9
CDR3aa: ASSARTGMNTEAF

j_gene: TRBJ1-1
d_gene: TRBD1
v_gene: TRBV6-5
CDR3aa: ASSPGTANTEAF

j_gene: TRBJ2-1
d_gene: TRBD2
v_gene: TRBV11-3
CDR3aa: ASSLVPSGGEQF

j_gene: TRBJ2-2
d_gene: TRBD1
v_gene: TRBV11-3
CDR3aa: ASSGRGQGNTGELF

j_gene: TRBJ2-5
d_gene: TRBD2
v_gene: TRBV15
CDR3aa: ATSTGLAGGQETQY

j_gene: TRBJ1-5
d_gene: TRBD1
v_gene: TRBV7-9
CDR3aa: ASSAGTANQPQH